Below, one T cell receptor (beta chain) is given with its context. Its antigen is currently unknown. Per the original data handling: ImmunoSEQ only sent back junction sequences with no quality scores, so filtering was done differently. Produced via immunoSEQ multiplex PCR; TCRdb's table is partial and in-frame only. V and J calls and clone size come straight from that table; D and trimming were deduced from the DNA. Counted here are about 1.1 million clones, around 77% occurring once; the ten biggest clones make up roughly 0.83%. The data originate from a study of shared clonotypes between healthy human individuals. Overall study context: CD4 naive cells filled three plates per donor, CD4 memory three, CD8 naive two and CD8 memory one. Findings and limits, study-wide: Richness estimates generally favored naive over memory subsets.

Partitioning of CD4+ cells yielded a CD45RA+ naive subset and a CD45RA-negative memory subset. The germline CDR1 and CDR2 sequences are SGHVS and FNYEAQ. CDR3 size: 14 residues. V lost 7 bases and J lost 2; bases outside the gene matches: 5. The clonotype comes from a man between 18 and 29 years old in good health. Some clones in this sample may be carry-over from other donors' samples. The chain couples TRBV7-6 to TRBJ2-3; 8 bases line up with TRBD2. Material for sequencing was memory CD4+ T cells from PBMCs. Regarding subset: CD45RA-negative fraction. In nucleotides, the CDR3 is TGTGCCAGCACCCGTAGCGGGAACACAGATACGCAGTATTTT. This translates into CASTRSGNTDTQYF.